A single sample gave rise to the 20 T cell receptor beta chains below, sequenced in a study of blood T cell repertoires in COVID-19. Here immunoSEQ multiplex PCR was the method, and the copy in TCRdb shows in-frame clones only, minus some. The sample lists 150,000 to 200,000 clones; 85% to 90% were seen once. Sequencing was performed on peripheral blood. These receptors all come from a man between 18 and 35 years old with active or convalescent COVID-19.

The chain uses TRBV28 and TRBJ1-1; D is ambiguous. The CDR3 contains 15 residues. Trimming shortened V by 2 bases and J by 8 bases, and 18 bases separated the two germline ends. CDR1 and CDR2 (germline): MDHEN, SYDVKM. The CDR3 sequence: CASSLRGPGKSEAFF. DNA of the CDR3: TGTGCCAGCAGTTTACGCGGCCCCGGGAAGTCGGAAGCTTTCTTT.

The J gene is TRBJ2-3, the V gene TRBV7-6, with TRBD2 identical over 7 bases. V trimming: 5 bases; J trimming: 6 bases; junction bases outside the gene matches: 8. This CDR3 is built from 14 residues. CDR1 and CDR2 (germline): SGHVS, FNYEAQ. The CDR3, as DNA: TGTGCCAGCAGCGCCCGGGACGGGAGGGATACGCAGTATTTT. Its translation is CASSARDGRDTQYF.

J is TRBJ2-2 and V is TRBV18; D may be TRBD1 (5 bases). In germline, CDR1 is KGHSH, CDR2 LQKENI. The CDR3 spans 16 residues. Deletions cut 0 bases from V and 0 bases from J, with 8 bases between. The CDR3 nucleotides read TGTGCCAGCTCACCACCGTCACAGGCGAACACCGGGGAGCTGTTTTTT. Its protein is CASSPPSQANTGELFF.

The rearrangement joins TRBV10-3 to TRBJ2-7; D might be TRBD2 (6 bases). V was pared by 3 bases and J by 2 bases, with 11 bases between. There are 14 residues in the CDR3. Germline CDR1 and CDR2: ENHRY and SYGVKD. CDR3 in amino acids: CAISEGTYPYEQYV. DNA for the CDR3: TGTGCCATCAGTGAAGGGACTTATCCCTACGAGCAGTACGTC.

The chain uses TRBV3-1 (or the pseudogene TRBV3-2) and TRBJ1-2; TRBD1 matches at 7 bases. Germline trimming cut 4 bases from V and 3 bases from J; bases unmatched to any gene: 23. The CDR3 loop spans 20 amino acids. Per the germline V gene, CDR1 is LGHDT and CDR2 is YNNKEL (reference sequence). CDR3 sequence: CASSRTTFKPGGGRDYGYTF. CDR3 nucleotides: TGTGCCAGCAGCCGGACAACCTTTAAACCCGGAGGGGGCAGGGACTATGGCTACACCTTC.

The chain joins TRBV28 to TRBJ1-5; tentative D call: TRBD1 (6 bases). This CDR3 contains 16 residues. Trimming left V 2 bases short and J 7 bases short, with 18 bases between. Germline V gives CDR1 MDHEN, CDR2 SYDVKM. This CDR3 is CASSLIRGATGQPQHF. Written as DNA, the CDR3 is TGTGCCAGCAGTTTAATTCGGGGGGCGACTGGACAGCCCCAGCATTTT.

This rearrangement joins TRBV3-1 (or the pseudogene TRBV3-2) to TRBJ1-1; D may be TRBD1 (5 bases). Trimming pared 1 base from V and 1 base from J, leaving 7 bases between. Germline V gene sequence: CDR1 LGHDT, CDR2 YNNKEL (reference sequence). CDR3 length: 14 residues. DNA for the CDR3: TGTGCCAGCAGCCAAGCAGACAGGAACACTGAAGCTTTCTTT. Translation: CASSQADRNTEAFF.

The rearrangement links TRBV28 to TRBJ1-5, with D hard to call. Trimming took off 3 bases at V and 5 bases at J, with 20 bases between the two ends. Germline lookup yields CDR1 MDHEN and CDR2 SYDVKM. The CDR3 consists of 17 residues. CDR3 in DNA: TGTGCCAGCAGTTTCAGATTTCCGGGAGTAGGTTATCAGCCCCAGCATTTT. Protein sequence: CASSFRFPGVGYQPQHF.

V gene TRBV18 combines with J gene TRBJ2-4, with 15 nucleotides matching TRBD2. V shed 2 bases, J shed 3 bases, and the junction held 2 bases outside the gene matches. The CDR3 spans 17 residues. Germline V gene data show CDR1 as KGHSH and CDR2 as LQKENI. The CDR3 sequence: CASSPSGLAGGKNIQYF. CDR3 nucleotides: TGTGCCAGCTCACCATCGGGACTAGCGGGGGGCAAAAACATTCAGTACTTC.

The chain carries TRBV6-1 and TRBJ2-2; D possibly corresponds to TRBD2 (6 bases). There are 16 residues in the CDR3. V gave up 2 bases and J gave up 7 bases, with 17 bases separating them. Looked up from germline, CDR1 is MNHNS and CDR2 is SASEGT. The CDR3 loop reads CASSEQVGGMVGELFF. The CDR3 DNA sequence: TGTGCCAGCAGTGAACAGGTTGGCGGGATGGTCGGGGAGCTGTTTTTT.

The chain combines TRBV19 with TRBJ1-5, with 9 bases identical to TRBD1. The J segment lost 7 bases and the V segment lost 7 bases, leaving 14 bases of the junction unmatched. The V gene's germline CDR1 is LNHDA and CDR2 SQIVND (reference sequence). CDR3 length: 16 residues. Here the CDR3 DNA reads TGTGCCAGTACCAACCTTTTGGGACAGGGAAACCAGCCCCAGCATTTT. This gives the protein CASTNLLGQGNQPQHF.

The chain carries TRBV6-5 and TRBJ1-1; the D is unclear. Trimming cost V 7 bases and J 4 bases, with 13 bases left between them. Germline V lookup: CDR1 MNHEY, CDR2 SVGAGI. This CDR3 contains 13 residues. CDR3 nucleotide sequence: TGTGCCAGCAATCGGGGAAAAGGCACTGAAGCTTTCTTT. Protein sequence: CASNRGKGTEAFF.

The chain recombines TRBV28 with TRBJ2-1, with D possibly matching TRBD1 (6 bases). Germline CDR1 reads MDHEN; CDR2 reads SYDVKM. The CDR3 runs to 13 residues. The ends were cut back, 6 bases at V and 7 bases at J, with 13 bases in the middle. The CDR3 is CASRRNRVNEQFF. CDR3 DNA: TGTGCCAGCAGACGGAACAGGGTAAATGAGCAGTTCTTC.

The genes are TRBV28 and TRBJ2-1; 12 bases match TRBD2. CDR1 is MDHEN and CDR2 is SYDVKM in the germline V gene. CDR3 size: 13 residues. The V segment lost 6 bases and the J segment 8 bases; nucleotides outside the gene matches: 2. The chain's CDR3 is CASRASGRDEQFF. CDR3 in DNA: TGTGCCAGCAGAGCTAGCGGGAGGGATGAGCAGTTCTTC.

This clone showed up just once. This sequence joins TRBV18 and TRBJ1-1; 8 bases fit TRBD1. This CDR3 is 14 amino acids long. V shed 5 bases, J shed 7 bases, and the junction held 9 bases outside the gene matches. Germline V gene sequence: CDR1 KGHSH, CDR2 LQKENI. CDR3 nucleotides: TGTGCCAGCTCAGTGACAGGGGAAGCGAGTGAAGCTTTCTTT. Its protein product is CASSVTGEASEAFF.

The CDR3, as DNA: TGTGCCAGTACCATGACAGGGTCCAACTATGGCTACACCTTC. This codes for CASTMTGSNYGYTF. The chain couples TRBV19 to TRBJ1-2, with 7 nucleotides matching TRBD1. The V gene's germline CDR1 is LNHDA and CDR2 SQIVND (reference sequence). J was trimmed by 2 bases and V by 7 bases; bases with no gene match: 7. The CDR3 is 14 residues long.

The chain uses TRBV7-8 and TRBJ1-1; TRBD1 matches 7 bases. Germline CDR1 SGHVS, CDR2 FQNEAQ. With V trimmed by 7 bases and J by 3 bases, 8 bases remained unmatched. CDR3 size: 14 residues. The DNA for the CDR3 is TGTGCCAGCATCCTGACAGGGCTTGACACTGAAGCTTTCTTT. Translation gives CASILTGLDTEAFF.

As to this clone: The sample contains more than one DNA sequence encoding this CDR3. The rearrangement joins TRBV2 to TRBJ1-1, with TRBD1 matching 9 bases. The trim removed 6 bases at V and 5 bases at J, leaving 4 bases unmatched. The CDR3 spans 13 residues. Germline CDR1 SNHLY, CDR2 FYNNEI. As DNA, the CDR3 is TGTGCCAGCAGCGAGGACAGGGGAACTGAAGCTTTCTTT. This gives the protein CASSEDRGTEAFF. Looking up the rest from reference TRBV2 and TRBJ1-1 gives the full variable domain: EPEVTQTPSHQVTQMGQEVILRCVPISNHLYFYWYRQILGQKVEFLVSFYNNEISEKSEIFDDQFSVERPDGSNFTLKIRSTKLEDSAMYFCASSEDRGTEAFFGQGTRLTVV.

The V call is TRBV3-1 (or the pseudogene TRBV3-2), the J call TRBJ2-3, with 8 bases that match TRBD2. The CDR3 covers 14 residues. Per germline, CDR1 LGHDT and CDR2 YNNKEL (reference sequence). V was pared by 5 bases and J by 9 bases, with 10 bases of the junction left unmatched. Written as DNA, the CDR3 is TGTGCCAGCAGCTTTAGCGGGGAGCGTGGGACGCAGTATTTT. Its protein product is CASSFSGERGTQYF.

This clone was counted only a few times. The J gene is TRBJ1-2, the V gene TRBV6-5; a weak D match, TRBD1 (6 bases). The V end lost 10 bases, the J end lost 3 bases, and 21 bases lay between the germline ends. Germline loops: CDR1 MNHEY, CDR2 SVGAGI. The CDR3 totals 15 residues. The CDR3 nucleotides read TGTGCCACCAAGGACTCCTACAGGGCTGACTATGGCTACACCTTC. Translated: CATKDSYRADYGYTF.